The 25 T cell receptor beta chains given below trace back to one sample, sequenced in a study of T cell repertoires in cytomegalovirus infection. Which antigens these TCRs recognize remains unknown. TCRdb recomputed calls from the reads with MiXCR, one row per CDR3 protein. The sample contains 750,000 to 900,000 distinct CDR3 sequences, just under 30% of which appear only once. This specimen was cultured CD8+ T cells from PBMCs, taken from culture after CMV antigen stimulation. The origin of the receptors is a human donor in good health (CMV status not recorded). Some clones in this sample may be carry-over from other donors' samples.

The chain combines TRBV3-1 with TRBJ1-3; the D is unclear. The CDR3 runs to 14 residues. Germline loops: CDR1 LGHDT, CDR2 YNNKEL (reference sequence). Trimming pared 4 bases from V and 8 bases from J, leaving 15 bases between. The CDR3 here is CASSPGAGSDTIYF. In DNA form, the CDR3 reads TGTGCCAGCAGCCCCGGTGCGGGATCGGACACCATATATTTT. The variable domain in full, completed from reference TRBV3-1 and TRBJ1-3, reads DTAVSQTPKYLVTQMGNDKSIKCEQNLGHDTMYWYKQDSKKFLKIMFSYNNKELIINETVPNRFSPKSPDKAHLNLHINSLELGDSAVYFCASSPGAGSDTIYFGEGSWLTVV.

This clonotype has at least ten counts. The CDR3 sequence: CASSQNGELFF. CDR3 nucleotides: TGTGCCAGCAGCCAAAACGGGGAGCTGTTTTTT. The genes are TRBV6-1 and TRBJ2-2; no definite D call. This CDR3 is built from 11 residues. V shed 6 bases and J shed 7 bases, with 6 bases lying between them. Per germline, CDR1 MNHNS and CDR2 SASEGT.

The table lists this clonotype with a few counts. This chain uses TRBV2 with TRBJ1-4; D gene ambiguous. The CDR3 runs 14 residues. Looked up from germline, CDR1 is SNHLY and CDR2 is FYNNEI. V gave up 3 bases and J gave up 0 bases, with 5 bases separating them. CDR3 coding DNA: TGTGCCAGCAGTGATTTGTCAACTAATGAAAAACTGTTTTTT. This translates into CASSDLSTNEKLFF.

A few counts support this clonotype. V is TRBV10-3 and J is TRBJ2-5; 8 positions agree with TRBD1. This CDR3 contains 16 residues. Germline CDR1 and CDR2: ENHRY and SYGVKD. Losses at the gene ends were 3 bases for V and 5 bases for J; bases not matched to a gene: 11. CDR3 bases: TGTGCCATCAGTGACCCGGGCCAGGGGGCACGGGAGACCCAGTACTTC. Translated: CAISDPGQGARETQYF.

Comment on this clonotype: A read error may account for a junction end that differs from germline. CDR3 sequence (DNA): TGTGCCTGCAGAGGTGACATGAACACTGAAGCTTTCTTT. Amino acid sequence: CACRGDMNTEAFF. This rearrangement joins TRBV7-8 to TRBJ1-1; D uncertain. The germline CDR1 and CDR2 sequences are SGHVS and FQNEAQ. This CDR3 is 13 amino acids long. The full variable domain, in which reference TRBV7-8 and TRBJ1-1 provide the parts outside the CDR3, is GAGVSQSPRYKVAKRGQDVALRCDPISGHVSLFWYQQALGQGPEFLTYFQNEAQLDKSGLPSDRFFAERPEGSVSTLKIQRTQQEDSAVYLCACRGDMNTEAFFGQGTRLTVV.

This clonotype was seen ten or more times. The chain carries TRBV12-3 or TRBV12-4 and TRBJ1-5; tentatively, D is TRBD1 (6 bases). The CDR3 covers 13 residues. V was cut by 6 bases and J by 5 bases, with 11 bases left in between. CDR3 sequence reads: CASSWGGHQPQHF. The CDR3 nucleotides are TGTGCCAGCAGCTGGGGGGGGCATCAGCCCCAGCATTTT.

The chain recombines TRBV7-4 with TRBJ1-1; D might be TRBD1 (6 bases). CDR1 and CDR2 (germline): SGHVT, SQSDAQ. This CDR3 is 12 amino acids long. V was trimmed by 7 bases and J by 8 bases, leaving 14 bases between them. CDR3 protein: CASKSGGPEAFF. DNA of the CDR3: TGTGCCAGCAAATCGGGGGGGCCCGAAGCTTTCTTT. Full variable domain (remainder filled in from reference TRBV7-4 and TRBJ1-1): GAGVSQSPRYKVAKRGRDVALRCDSISGHVTLYWYRQTLGQGSEVLTYSQSDAQRDKSGRPSGRFSAERPERSVSTLKIQRTEQGDSAVYLCASKSGGPEAFFGQGTRLTVV.

V is TRBV6-5 and J is TRBJ2-1; the match to TRBD1 covers 7 bases. The junction had 6 bases not matched to a gene; V was cut back by 2 bases and J by 8 bases. Germline CDR1 and CDR2: MNHEY and SVGAGI. The CDR3 spans 14 residues. The CDR3 spells CASSYGTEFDEQFF. CDR3 sequence (DNA): TGTGCCAGCAGTTACGGGACAGAATTCGATGAGCAGTTCTTC.

Only a few counts were recorded for this clonotype. The chain carries TRBV4-1 and TRBJ2-3, with D perhaps being TRBD1 or TRBD2 (5 bases each). The germline V and J ends were trimmed by 2 bases and 6 bases, with 15 bases remaining between them. Germline V gene data show CDR1 as MGHRA and CDR2 as YSYEKL. The CDR3 runs 15 residues. CDR3 residues: CASSQPGRTRDTQYF. The CDR3 DNA sequence: TGCGCCAGCAGCCAACCGGGACGTACAAGGGATACGCAGTATTTT.

This clonotype has ten or more counts. The chain employs TRBV7-2 and TRBJ2-7; D is ambiguous. Germline V gene lookup returns CDR1 SGHTA and CDR2 FQGNSA. This CDR3 spans 14 amino acids. The V and J ends lost 1 base and 3 bases respectively, with 10 bases between them. The CDR3 DNA reads TGTGCCAGCAGCTTAGAGGGCTATCACTACGAGCAGTACGTC. Residues: CASSLEGYHYEQYV.

This clonotype was detected only a few times. This chain uses TRBV20-1 with TRBJ1-1; no clear D. Germline CDR1 is DFQATT and CDR2 is SNEGSKA (reference sequence). This CDR3 has 15 residues. V lost 3 bases, J lost 4 bases, and 18 bases lay in between. The CDR3 region has the DNA TGCAGTGCTAGGCCCAGTCCCAGGCTCGGCACTGAAGCTTTCTTT. As protein: CSARPSPRLGTEAFF.

The V gene is TRBV6-8, the J gene TRBJ2-1; 8 bases line up with TRBD2. With 6 bases clipped from V and 5 bases from J, the junction kept 12 bases outside the gene matches. CDR1 MNHGY and CDR2 SAAAGT come from the germline V gene. The CDR3 is made up of 16 amino acids. The CDR3 DNA follows: TGTGCCAGCAGGACGGGGTCGGGGGGGCTAGACAATGAGCAGTTCTTC. Residues: CASRTGSGGLDNEQFF.

This chain connects TRBV28 to TRBJ2-5, with 12 bases aligning to TRBD1. V shed 6 bases and J 2 bases; nucleotides not matched to a gene: 7. The CDR3 totals 16 residues. CDR1 MDHEN and CDR2 SYDVKM come from the germline V gene. DNA of the CDR3: TGTGCCAGCAGATCCGGGACAGGGGGCAGGCAAGAGACCCAGTACTTC. It codes for CASRSGTGGRQETQYF. The full variable domain, in which reference TRBV28 and TRBJ2-5 provide the parts outside the CDR3, is DVKVTQSSRYLVKRTGEKVFLECVQDMDHENMFWYRQDPGLGLRLIYFSYDVKMKEKGDIPEGYSVSREKKERFSLILESASTNQTSMYLCASRSGTGGRQETQYFGPGTRLLVL.

This clonotype was seen just once. V is TRBV10-2 and J is TRBJ2-2, with TRBD2 as a possible D gene (6 bases). The germline gives CDR1 WSHSY, CDR2 SAAADI. Trimming removed 3 bases from V and 4 bases from J, with 9 bases in between. This CDR3 contains 14 residues. The CDR3 region is CASSDSGVTGELFF. The CDR3 DNA is TGCGCCAGCAGTGACTCGGGGGTCACCGGGGAGCTGTTTTTT.

This clonotype was counted at least ten times. The rearrangement joins TRBV7-2 to TRBJ1-4; 7 bases map to TRBD1. CDR3 length equals 15 residues. The V gene's germline CDR1 is SGHTA and CDR2 FQGNSA. V lost 5 bases to trimming and J lost 4 bases; unmatched junction nucleotides: 7. CDR3 nucleotide sequence: TGTGCCAGCAGCGTAAGGACAGGAGTTAATGAAAAACTGTTTTTT. This sequence encodes CASSVRTGVNEKLFF.

With regard to this clonotype: Germline is not matched at one junction end, which may reflect a read error. The chain is built from TRBV19 and TRBJ1-6, with D perhaps TRBD1 (5 bases). The germline CDR1 and CDR2 sequences are LNHDA and SQIVND (reference sequence). There are 15 residues in the CDR3. CDR3 sequence reads: CASSPRGLDNLPLHF. CDR3 in DNA: TGTGCCAGTAGCCCGAGGGGTTTGGATAATTTACCCCTCCACTTT.

This chain links TRBV4-3 with TRBJ1-5, with no clear D. The V gene's germline CDR1 is LGHNA and CDR2 YSLEER. The CDR3 loop spans 14 amino acids. The V and J ends lost 0 bases and 4 bases respectively, with 7 bases between them. CDR3 sequence: CASSQDWGNQPQHF. The CDR3 DNA sequence: TGCGCCAGCAGCCAAGATTGGGGTAATCAGCCCCAGCATTTT.

The chain joins TRBV27 to TRBJ2-3; D gene ambiguous. The CDR3 length is 16 residues. The germline V gene encodes CDR1 MNHEY and CDR2 SMNVEV (reference sequence). The V gene lost 4 bases and the J gene lost 2 bases, with 16 bases spanning the gap. In DNA form, the CDR3 reads TGTGCCAGCAGTTCCCCTACTTGGTACCACACAGATACGCAGTATTTT. Translating it yields CASSSPTWYHTDTQYF.

The gene calls are TRBV7-9 and TRBJ1-5; D ambiguous. V was pared by 1 base and J by 9 bases, with 22 bases between. The CDR3 is made up of 17 amino acids. The germline gives CDR1 SEHNR, CDR2 FQNEAQ (reference sequence). CDR3 region: CASSLGSLDRPGVPQHF. CDR3 sequence (DNA): TGTGCCAGCAGCTTAGGGTCTCTGGACCGCCCCGGGGTGCCCCAGCATTTT.

CDR3 nucleotide sequence: TGTGCCAGCAGTTACCCGAGCGGGGGGTCGGTCGAGCAGTACTTC. This encodes CASSYPSGGSVEQYF. The chain links TRBV6-2 or TRBV6-3 to TRBJ2-7, with 9 bases matching TRBD2. In germline, CDR1 is MNHEY, CDR2 SVGEGT. With 2 bases clipped from V and 6 bases from J, the junction kept 8 bases outside the gene matches. There are 15 residues in the CDR3.

The V call is TRBV12-3 or TRBV12-4, the J call TRBJ2-3; TRBD2 might be the D (6 bases). The CDR3 is made up of 15 amino acids. V shed 8 bases and J shed 1 base, with 16 bases lying between them. The CDR3 region has the DNA TGTGCCAGCGAAAGAGGCGGGGTAGGCACAGATACGCAGTATTTT. It codes for CASERGGVGTDTQYF.

This chain links TRBV12-5 with TRBJ2-2; D is possibly TRBD1 (6 bases). CDR1 LGHNT and CDR2 FRNRAP come from the germline V gene. This CDR3 has 18 amino acids. The V and J ends lost 1 base and 4 bases respectively, with 19 bases between them. CDR3 nucleotides: TGTGCTAGTGGTTTGGAAGGTGTTCAGGGGTTTCGCACCGGGGAGCTGTTTTTT. Amino acids: CASGLEGVQGFRTGELFF.

The chain has TRBV4-1 and TRBJ2-3; D tentatively fits TRBD1 or TRBD2 (5 bases each). There are 15 residues in the CDR3. V dropped 0 bases and J dropped 2 bases, with 9 bases sitting between them. Germline values: CDR1 MGHRA, CDR2 YSYEKL. CDR3 sequence: CASSQDGGYTDTQYF. The CDR3 DNA follows: TGCGCCAGCAGCCAAGATGGGGGTTACACAGATACGCAGTATTTT.

This clonotype was picked up a small number of times. V gene TRBV2 combines with J gene TRBJ2-7; 9 bases agree with TRBD1. The germline gives CDR1 SNHLY, CDR2 FYNNEI. The CDR3 sequence is 15 residues long. V lost 6 bases to trimming and J lost 5 bases; unmatched junction nucleotides: 11. The CDR3 spells CASRDRDRVKHEQYV. The CDR3 DNA is TGTGCCAGCAGAGACCGGGACAGGGTAAAACACGAGCAGTACGTC.

The rearrangement links TRBV27 to TRBJ1-6, with a possible D match to TRBD1 (5 bases). Germline-derived CDR1 and CDR2 are MNHEY and SMNVEV (reference sequence). Trimming cost V 2 bases and J 10 bases, with 9 bases left between them. The CDR3 has 13 amino acids. The DNA for the CDR3 is TGTGCCAGCAGTTTAGGGGGTAGGTCACCCCTCCACTTT. It codes for CASSLGGRSPLHF.